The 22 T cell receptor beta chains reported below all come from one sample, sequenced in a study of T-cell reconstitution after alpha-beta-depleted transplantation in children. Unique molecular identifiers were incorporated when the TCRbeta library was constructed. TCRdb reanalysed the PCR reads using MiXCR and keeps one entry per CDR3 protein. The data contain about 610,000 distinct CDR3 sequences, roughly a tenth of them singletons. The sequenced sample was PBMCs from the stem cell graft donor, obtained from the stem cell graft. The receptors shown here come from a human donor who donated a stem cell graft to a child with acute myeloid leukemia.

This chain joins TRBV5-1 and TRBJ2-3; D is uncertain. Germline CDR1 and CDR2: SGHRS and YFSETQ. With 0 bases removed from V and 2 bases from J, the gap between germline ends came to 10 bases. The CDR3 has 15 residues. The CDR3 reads CASSLVAASTDTQYF. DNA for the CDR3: TGCGCCAGCAGCTTGGTGGCGGCGTCCACAGATACGCAGTATTTT.

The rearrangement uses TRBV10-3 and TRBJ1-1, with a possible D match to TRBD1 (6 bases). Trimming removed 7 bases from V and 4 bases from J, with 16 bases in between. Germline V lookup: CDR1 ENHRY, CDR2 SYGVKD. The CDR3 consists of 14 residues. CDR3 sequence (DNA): TGTGCCATCAAGTTGGGGGGGGCGACCACTGAAGCTTTCTTT. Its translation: CAIKLGGATTEAFF.

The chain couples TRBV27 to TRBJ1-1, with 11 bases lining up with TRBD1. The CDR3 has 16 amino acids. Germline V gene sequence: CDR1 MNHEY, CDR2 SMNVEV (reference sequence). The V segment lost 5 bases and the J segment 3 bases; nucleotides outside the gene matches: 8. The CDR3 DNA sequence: TGTGCCAGCAGTCCTCGGACAGGGGGCTTCGACACTGAAGCTTTCTTT. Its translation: CASSPRTGGFDTEAFF.

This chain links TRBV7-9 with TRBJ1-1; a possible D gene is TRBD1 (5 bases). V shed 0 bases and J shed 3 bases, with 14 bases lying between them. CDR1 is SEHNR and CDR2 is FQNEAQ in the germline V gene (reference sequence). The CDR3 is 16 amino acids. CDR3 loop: CASSLAGAGRDTEAFF. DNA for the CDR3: TGTGCCAGCAGCTTAGCAGGGGCGGGGCGGGACACTGAAGCTTTCTTT.

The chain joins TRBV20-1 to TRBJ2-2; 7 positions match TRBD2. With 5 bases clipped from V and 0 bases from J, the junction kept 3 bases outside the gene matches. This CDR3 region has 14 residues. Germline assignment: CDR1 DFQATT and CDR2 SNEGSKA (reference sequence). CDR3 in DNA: TGCAGTGCTTCAGCGGGGACGAACACCGGGGAGCTGTTTTTT. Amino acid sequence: CSASAGTNTGELFF.

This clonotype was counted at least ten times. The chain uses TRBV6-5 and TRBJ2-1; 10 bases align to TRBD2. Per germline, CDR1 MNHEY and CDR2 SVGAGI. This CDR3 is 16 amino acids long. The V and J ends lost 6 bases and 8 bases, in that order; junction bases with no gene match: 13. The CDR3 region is CASRLFRGTSDHEQFF. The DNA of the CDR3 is TGTGCCAGCAGATTATTTCGCGGGACTAGCGATCATGAGCAGTTCTTC.

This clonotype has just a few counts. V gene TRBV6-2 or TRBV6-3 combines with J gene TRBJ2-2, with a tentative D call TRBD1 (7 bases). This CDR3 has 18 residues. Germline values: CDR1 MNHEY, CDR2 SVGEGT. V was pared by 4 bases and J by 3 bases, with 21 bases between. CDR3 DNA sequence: TGTGCCAGCAGTTCCTATGTCAGGGGGGCATGGGACACCGGGGAGCTGTTTTTT. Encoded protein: CASSSYVRGAWDTGELFF.

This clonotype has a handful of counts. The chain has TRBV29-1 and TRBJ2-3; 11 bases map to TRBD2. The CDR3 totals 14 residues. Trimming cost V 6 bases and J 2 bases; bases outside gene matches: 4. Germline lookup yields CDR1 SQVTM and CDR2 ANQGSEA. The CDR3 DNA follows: TGCAGCGTGGGACTAGCGGAGCACACAGATACGCAGTATTTT. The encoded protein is CSVGLAEHTDTQYF.

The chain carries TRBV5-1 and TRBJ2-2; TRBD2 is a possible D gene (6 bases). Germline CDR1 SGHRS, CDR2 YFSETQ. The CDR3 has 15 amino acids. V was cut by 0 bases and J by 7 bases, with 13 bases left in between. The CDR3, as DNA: TGCGCCAGCAGCTTGGAAGGAGGGCCGATCGGGGAGCTGTTTTTT. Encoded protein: CASSLEGGPIGELFF.

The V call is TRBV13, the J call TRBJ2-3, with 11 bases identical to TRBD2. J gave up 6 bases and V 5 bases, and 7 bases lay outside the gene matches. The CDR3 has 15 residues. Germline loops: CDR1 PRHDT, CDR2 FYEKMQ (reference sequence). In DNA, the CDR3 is TGTGCCAGCAGCCCTAGCGGGAGGTTCGACGATACGCAGTATTTT. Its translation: CASSPSGRFDDTQYF.

CDR3 in amino acids: CASSRTGLAVETQYF. CDR3 nucleotide sequence: TGTGCCAGCAGCAGGACGGGACTAGCTGTGGAGACCCAGTACTTC. V usage is TRBV5-4 and J usage is TRBJ2-5; 9 nucleotides match TRBD2. This CDR3 spans 15 amino acids. J was trimmed by 5 bases and V by 4 bases; bases with no gene match: 9. Germline V gene lookup returns CDR1 SGHNT and CDR2 YYREEE (reference sequence). Full variable domain (outside the CDR3, taken from reference TRBV5-4 and TRBJ2-5): ETGVTQSPTHLIKTRGQQVTLRCSSQSGHNTVSWYQQALGQGPQFIFQYYREEENGRGNFPPRFSGLQFPNYSSELNVNALELDDSALYLCASSRTGLAVETQYFGPGTRLLVL.

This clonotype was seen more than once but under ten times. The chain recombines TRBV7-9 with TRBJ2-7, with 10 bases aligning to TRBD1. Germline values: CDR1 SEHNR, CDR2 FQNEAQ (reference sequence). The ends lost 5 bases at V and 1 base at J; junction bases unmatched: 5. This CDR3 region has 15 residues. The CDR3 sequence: CASSARDRGSYEQYF. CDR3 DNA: TGTGCCAGCAGCGCCCGGGACAGGGGATCCTACGAGCAGTACTTC.

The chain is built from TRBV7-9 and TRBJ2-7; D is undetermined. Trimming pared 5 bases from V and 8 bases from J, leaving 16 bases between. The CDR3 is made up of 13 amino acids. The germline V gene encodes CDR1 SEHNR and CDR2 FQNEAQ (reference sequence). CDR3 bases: TGTGCCAGCAGCCCTGAAACCGTCCATAAGCAGTACTTC. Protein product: CASSPETVHKQYF.

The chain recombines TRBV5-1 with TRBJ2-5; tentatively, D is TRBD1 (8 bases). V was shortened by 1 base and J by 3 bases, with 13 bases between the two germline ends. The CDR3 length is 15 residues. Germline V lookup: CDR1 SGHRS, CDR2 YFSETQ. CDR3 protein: CASSLSGTGEETQYF. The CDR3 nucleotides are TGCGCCAGCAGCTTGAGCGGGACAGGAGAAGAGACCCAGTACTTC.

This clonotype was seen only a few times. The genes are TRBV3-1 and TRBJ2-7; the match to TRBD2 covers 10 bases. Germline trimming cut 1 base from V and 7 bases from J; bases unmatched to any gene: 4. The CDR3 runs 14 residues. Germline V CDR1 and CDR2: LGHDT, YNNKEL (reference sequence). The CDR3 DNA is TGTGCCAGCAGCCAAGGCGGACTAGCGGTGGAGCAGTACTTC. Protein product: CASSQGGLAVEQYF.

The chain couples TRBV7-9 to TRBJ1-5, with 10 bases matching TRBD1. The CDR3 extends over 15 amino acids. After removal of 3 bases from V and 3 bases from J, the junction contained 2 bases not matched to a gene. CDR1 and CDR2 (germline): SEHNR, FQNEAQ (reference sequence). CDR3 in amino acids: CASSFGTGDNQPQHF. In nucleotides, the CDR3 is TGTGCCAGCAGCTTCGGGACAGGGGACAATCAGCCCCAGCATTTT.

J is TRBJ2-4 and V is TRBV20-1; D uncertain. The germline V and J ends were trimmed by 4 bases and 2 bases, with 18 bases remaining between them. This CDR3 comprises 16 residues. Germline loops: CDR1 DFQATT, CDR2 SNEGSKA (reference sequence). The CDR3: CSANSPITVPKNIQYF. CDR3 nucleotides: TGCAGTGCTAACTCCCCGATCACCGTCCCCAAAAACATTCAGTACTTC.

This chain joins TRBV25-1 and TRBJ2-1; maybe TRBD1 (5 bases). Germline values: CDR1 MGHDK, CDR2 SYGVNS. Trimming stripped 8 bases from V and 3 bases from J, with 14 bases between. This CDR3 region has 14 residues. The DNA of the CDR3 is TGTGCCAGCGGTTCAGGGCTAAACTACAATGAGCAGTTCTTC. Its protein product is CASGSGLNYNEQFF. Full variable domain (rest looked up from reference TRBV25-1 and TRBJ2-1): EADIYQTPRYLVIGTGKKITLECSQTMGHDKMYWYQQDPGMELHLIHYSYGVNSTEKGDLSSESTVSRIRTEHFPLTLESARPSHTSQYLCASGSGLNYNEQFFGPGTRLTVL.

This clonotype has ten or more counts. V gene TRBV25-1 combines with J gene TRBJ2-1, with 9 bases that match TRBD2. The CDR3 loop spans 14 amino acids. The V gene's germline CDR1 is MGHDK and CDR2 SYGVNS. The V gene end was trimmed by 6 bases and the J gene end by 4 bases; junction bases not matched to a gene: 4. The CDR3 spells CASSGLARYNEQFF. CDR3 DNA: TGTGCCAGCAGCGGACTAGCGCGATACAATGAGCAGTTCTTC.

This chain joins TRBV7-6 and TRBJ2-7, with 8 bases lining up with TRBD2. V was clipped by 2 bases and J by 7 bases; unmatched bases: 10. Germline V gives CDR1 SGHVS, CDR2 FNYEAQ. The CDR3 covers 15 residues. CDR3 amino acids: CASSLNEAGGEEQYF. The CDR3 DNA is TGTGCCAGCAGCTTAAATGAGGCGGGAGGTGAAGAGCAGTACTTC.

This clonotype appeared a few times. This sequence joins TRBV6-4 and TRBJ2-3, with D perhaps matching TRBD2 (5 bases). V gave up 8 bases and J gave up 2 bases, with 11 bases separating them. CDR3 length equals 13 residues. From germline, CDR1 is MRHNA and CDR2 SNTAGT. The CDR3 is CASSEGVTDTQYF. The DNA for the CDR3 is TGTGCCAGCTCAGAGGGAGTCACAGATACGCAGTATTTT.

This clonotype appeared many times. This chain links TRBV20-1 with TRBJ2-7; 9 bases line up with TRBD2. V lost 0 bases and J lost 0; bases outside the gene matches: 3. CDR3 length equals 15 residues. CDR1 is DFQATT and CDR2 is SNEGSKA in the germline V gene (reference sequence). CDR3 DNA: TGCAGTGCTAGAGATGCGGGAGGGAGCTCCTACGAGCAGTACTTC. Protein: CSARDAGGSSYEQYF.